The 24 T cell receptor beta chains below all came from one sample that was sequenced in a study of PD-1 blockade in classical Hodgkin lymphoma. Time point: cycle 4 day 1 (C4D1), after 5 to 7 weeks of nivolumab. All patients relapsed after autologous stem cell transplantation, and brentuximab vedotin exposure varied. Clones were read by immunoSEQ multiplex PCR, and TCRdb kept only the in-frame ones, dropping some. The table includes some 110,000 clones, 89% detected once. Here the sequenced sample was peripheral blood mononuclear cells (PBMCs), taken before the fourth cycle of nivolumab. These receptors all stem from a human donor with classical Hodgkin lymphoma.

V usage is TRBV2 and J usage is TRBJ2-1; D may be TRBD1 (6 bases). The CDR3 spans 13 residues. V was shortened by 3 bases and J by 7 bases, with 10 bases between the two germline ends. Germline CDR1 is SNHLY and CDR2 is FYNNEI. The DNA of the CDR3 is TGTGCCAGCAGTGAGGACAGAGGTAATGAGCAGTTCTTC. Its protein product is CASSEDRGNEQFF.

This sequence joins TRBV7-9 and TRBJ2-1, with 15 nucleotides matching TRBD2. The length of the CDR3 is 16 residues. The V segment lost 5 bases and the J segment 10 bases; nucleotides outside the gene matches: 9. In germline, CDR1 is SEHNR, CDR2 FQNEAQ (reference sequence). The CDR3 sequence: CASSPGLAGGQGEQFF. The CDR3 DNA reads TGTGCCAGCAGCCCAGGACTAGCGGGAGGGCAAGGGGAGCAGTTCTTC.

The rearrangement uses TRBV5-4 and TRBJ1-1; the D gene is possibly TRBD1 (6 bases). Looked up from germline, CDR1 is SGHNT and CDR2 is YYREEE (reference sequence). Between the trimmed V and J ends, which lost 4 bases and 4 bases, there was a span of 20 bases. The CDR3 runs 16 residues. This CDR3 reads CASSPLLGGLSTEAFF. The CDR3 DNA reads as TGTGCCAGCAGCCCATTACTCGGGGGGCTGAGCACTGAAGCTTTCTTT.

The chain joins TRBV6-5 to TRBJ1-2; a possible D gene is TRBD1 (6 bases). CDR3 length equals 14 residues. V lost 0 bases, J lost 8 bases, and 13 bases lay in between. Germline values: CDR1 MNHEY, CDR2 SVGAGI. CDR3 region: CASSYSQGSSGYTF. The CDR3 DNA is TGTGCCAGCAGTTACTCGCAGGGGTCTTCCGGCTACACCTTC.

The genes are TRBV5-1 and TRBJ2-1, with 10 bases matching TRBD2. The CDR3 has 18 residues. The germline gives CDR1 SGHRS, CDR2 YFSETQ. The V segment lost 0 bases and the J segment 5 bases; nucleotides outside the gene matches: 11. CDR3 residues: CASSLVASGSRGDNEQFF. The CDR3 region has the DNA TGCGCCAGCAGCTTGGTAGCTAGCGGGAGTCGGGGGGACAATGAGCAGTTCTTC.

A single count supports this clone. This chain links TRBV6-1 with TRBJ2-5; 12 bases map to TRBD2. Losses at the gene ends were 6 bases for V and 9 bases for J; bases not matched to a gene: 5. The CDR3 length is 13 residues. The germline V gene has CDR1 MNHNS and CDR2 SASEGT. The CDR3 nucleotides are TGTGCCAGCAGAGAGACTAGCGGGAGTTCCCAGTACTTC. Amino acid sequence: CASRETSGSSQYF.

CDR3 sequence reads: CASSFRGLNTEAFF. CDR3 coding DNA: TGTGCCAGCAGTTTCCGGGGCCTGAACACTGAAGCTTTCTTT. The chain is built from TRBV28 and TRBJ1-1, with D maybe TRBD1 (5 bases). Germline assignment: CDR1 MDHEN and CDR2 SYDVKM. Trimming cost V 3 bases and J 0 bases, with 8 bases left between them. The CDR3 loop spans 14 amino acids.

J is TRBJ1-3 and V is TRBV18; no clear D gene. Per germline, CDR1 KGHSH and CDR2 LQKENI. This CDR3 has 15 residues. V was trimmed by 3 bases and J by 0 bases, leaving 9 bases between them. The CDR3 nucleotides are TGTGCCAGCTCACCTCGTACGGCCTCTGGAAACACCATATATTTT. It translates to CASSPRTASGNTIYF.

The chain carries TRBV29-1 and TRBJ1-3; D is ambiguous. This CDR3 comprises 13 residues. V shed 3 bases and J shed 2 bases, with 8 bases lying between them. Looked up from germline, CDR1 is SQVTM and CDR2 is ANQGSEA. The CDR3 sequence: CSVEIGAGNTIYF. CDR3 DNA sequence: TGCAGCGTTGAGATTGGAGCTGGAAACACCATATATTTT.

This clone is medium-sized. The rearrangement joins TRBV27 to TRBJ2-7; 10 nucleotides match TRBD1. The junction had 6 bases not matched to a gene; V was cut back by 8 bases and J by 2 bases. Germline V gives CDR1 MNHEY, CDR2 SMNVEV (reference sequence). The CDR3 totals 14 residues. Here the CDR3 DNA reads TGTGCCAGCGGGGGACAGGGGTCGGCCTACGAGCAGTACTTC. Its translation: CASGGQGSAYEQYF.

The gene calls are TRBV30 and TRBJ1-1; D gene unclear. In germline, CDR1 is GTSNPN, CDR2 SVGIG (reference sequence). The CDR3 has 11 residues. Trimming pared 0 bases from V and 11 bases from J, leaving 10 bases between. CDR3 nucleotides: TGTGCCTGGAGTGTAACTGGTAAGGCTTTCTTT. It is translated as CAWSVTGKAFF.

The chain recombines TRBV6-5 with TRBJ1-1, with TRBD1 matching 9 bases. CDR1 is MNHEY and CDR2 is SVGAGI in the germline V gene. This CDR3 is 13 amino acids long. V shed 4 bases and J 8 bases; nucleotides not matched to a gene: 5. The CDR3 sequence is CASSSRQGVEAFF. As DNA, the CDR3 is TGTGCCAGCAGTTCTAGACAGGGGGTGGAAGCTTTCTTT.

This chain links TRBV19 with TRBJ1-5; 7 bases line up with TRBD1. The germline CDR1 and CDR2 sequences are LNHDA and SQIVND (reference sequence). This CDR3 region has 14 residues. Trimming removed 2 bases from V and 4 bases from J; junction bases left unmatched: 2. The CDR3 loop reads CASSIWDSNQPQHF. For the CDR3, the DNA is TGTGCCAGTAGTATATGGGACAGTAATCAGCCCCAGCATTTT.

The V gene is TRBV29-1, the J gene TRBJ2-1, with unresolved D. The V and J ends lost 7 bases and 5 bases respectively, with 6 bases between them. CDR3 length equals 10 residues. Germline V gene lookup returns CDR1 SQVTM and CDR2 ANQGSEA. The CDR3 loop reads CSGSNNEQFF. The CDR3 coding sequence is TGCAGCGGGAGTAACAATGAGCAGTTCTTC.

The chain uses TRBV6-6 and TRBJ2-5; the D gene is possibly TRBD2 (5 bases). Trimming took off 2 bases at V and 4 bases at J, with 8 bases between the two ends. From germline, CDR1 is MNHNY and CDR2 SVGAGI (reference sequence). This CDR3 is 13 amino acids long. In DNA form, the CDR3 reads TGTGCCAGCAGTTACCTAGCCACAGAGACCCAGTACTTC. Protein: CASSYLATETQYF.

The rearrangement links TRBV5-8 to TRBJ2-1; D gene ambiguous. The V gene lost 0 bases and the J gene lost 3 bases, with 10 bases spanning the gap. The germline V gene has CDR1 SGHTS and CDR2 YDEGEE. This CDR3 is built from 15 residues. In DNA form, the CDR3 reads TGTGCCAGCAGCTTGGCGGCAGGCCTCTACAATGAGCAGTTCTTC. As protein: CASSLAAGLYNEQFF.

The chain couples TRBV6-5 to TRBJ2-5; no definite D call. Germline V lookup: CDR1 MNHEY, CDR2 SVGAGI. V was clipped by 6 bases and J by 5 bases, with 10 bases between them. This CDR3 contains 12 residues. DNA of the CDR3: TGTGCCAGCAGGAGCCCCTGGGAGACCCAGTACTTC. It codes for CASRSPWETQYF.

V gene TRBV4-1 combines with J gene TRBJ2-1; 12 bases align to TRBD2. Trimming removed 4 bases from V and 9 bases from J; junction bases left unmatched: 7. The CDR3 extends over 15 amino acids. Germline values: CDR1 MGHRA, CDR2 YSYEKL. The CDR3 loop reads CASSPGLAGKVEQFF. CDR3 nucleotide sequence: TGCGCCAGCAGCCCGGGACTAGCGGGTAAGGTTGAGCAGTTCTTC.

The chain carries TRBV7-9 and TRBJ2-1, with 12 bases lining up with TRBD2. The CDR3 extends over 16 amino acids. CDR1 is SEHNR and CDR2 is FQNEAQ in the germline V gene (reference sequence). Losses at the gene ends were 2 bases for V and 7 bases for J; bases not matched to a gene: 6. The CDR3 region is CASSLRLAGEGNEQFF. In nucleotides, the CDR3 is TGTGCCAGCAGCTTAAGACTAGCGGGAGAGGGAAATGAGCAGTTCTTC. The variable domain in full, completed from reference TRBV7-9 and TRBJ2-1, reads DTGVSQNPRHKITKRGQNVTFRCDPISEHNRLYWYRQTLGQGPEFLTYFQNEAQLEKSRLLSDRFSAERPKGSFSTLEIQRTEQGDSAMYLCASSLRLAGEGNEQFFGPGTRLTVL.

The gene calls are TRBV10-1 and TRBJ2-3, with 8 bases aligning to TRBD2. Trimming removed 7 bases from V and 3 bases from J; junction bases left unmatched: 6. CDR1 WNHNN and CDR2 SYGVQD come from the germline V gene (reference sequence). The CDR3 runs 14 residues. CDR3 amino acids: CASTRRLATDTQYF. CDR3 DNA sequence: TGCGCCAGCACAAGACGACTAGCGACAGATACGCAGTATTTT.

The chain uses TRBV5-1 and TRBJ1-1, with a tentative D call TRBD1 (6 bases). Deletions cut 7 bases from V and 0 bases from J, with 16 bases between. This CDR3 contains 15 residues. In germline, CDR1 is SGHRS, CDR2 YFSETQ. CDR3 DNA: TGCGCCAGCCATACAGGGAAAGGCATGAACACTGAAGCTTTCTTT. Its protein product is CASHTGKGMNTEAFF.

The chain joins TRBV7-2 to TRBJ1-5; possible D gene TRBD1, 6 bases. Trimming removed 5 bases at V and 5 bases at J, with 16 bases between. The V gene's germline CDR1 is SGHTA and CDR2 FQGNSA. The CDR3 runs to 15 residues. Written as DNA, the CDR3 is TGTGCCAGCAGCCAATCATCCGGGACACATCAGCCCCAGCATTTT. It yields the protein CASSQSSGTHQPQHF.

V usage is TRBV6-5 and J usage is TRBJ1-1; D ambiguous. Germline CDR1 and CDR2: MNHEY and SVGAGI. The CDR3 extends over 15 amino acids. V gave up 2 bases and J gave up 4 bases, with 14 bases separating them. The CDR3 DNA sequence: TGTGCCAGCAGTTACCGGGCTCCCATGAGCACTGAAGCTTTCTTT. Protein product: CASSYRAPMSTEAFF.

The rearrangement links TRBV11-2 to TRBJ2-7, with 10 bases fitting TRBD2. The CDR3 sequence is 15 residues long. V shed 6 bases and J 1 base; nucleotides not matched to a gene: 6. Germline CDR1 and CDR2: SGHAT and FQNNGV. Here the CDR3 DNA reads TGTGCCAGCAGGAATAGCGGGAGGCGATCCTACGAGCAGTACTTC. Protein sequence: CASRNSGRRSYEQYF.